This record looks at one T cell receptor beta chain sequence and its context. Its antigen remains unidentified. This sample was included in a study of cytomegalovirus exposure and HLA in healthy donors. At the level of the study: Unique TCRs from HLA-typed donors, 70 million to 100 million of them, were held in an early data release. Whole-study findings and limits: Previously analyzed data showed that most TCR beta V segments were productive at a frequency of about 87% or about 30%. On later analysis, the bulk of CMV-associated TCR beta chains appeared to be HLA-restricted. TRBV6-2, TRBV6-3 and other indistinguishable V segments were excluded.

Both 60 Vbeta primers and 13 Jbeta primers went into the PCR. Libraries were prepared by immunoSEQ multiplex PCR; TCRdb keeps only in-frame clonotypes and omits some of them. This sample has about 84,000 clones, with about 77% found just once. V lost 6 bases to trimming and J lost 2 bases, with 19 bases between them. This CDR3 region has 16 residues. CDR1 is LNHDA, CDR2 SQIVND, per germline (reference sequence). This chain joins TRBV19 and TRBJ2-5; D is possibly TRBD2 (6 bases). The specimen sequenced was PBMCs. The sequence came from a male donor in good health and CMV-seropositive. CDR3 region: CASSRRLGTLQETQYF. CDR3 DNA: TGTGCCAGTAGCCGTCGACTAGGAACTCTGCAAGAGACCCAGTACTTC.